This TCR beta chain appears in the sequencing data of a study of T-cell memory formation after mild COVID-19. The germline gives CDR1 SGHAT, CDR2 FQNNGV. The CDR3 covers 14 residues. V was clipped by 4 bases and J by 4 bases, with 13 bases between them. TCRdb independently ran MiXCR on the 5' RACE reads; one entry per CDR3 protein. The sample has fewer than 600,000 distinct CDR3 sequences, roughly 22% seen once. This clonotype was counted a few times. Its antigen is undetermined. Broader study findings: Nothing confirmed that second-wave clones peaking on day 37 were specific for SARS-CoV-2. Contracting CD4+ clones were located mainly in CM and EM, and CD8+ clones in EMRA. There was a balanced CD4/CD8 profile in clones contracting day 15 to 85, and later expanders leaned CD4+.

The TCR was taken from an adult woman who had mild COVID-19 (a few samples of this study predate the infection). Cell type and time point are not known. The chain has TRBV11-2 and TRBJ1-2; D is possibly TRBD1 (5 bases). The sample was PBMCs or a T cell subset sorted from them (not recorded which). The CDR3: CASSSRGRPYGYTF. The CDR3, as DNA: TGTGCCAGCAGCTCCCGGGGCAGACCCTATGGCTACACCTTC.